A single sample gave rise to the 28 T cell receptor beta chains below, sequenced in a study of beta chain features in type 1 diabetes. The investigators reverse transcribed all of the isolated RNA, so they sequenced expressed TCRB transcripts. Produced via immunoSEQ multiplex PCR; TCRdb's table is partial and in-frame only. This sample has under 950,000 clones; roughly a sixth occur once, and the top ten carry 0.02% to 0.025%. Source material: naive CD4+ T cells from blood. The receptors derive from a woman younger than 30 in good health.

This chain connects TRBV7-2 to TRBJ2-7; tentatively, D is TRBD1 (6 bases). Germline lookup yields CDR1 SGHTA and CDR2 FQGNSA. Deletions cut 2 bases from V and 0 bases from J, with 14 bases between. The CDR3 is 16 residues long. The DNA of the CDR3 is TGTGCCAGCAGCTTACTTCCCGGGACAAACTCCTACGAGCAGTACTTC. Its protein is CASSLLPGTNSYEQYF. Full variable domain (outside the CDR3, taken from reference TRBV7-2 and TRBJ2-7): GAGVSQSPSNKVTEKGKDVELRCDPISGHTALYWYRQSLGQGLEFLIYFQGNSAPDKSGLPSDRFSAERTGGSVSTLTIQRTQQEDSAVYLCASSLLPGTNSYEQYFGPGTRLTVT.

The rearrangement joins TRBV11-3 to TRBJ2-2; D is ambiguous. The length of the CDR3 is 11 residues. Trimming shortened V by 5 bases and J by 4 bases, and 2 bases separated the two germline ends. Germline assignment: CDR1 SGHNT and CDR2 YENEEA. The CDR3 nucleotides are TGTGCCAGCAGCCGCACCGGGGAGCTGTTTTTT. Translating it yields CASSRTGELFF.

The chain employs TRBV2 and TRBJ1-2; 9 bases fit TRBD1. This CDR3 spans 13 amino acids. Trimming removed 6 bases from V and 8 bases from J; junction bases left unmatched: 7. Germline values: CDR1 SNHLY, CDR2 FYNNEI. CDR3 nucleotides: TGTGCCAGCAGGTCCGGGACAGGGATGGGCTACACCTTC. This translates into CASRSGTGMGYTF.

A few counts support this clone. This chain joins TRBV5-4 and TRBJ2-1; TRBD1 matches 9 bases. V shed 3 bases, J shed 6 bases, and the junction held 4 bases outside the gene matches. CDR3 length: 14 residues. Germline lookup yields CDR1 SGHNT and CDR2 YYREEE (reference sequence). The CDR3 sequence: CASSSGTGRNEQFF. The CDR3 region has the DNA TGTGCCAGCAGCTCCGGGACAGGGCGCAATGAGCAGTTCTTC.

The CDR3 DNA sequence: TGTGCCAGCAGCGCCGGGACAGGGGGGTTCTTC. Amino acid sequence: CASSAGTGGFF. The chain uses TRBV2 and TRBJ2-1; 11 bases are shared with TRBD1. V gave up 6 bases and J gave up 15 bases; unmatched junction bases: 4. Germline CDR1 and CDR2: SNHLY and FYNNEI. The CDR3 contains 11 residues.

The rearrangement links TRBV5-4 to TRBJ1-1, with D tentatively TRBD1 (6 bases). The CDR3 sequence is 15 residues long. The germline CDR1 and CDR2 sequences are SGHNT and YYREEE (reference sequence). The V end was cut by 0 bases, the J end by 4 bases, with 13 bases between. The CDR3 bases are TGTGCCAGCAGCTTGGACGTCAGGGGAGGCACTGAAGCTTTCTTT. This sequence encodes CASSLDVRGGTEAFF.

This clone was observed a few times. The CDR3 nucleotides are TGTGCCAGCAGTGAAGCGCTCTATGGCTACACCTTC. Translating gives CASSEALYGYTF. V is TRBV2 and J is TRBJ1-2, with D uncertain. V lost 0 bases and J lost 4, with 3 bases in between. From germline, CDR1 is SNHLY and CDR2 FYNNEI. The CDR3 is 12 amino acids.

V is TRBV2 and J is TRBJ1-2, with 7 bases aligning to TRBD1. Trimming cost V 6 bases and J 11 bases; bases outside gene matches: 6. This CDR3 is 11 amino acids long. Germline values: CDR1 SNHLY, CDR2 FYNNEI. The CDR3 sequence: CASRYVTGYTF. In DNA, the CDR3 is TGTGCCAGCAGATACGTGACAGGGTACACCTTC.

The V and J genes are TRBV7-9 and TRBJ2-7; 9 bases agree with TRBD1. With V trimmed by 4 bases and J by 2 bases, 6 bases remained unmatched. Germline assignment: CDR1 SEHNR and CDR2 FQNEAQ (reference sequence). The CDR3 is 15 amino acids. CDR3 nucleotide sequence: TGTGCCAGCAGCTCCAGGGGACAGGGCCCCTACGAGCAGTACTTC. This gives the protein CASSSRGQGPYEQYF.

CDR3 DNA: TGTGCCAGCAGCTTTGACAGGGTGAACGAGCAGTACTTC. Protein: CASSFDRVNEQYF. This chain uses TRBV11-2 with TRBJ2-7, with 7 nucleotides matching TRBD1. The CDR3 contains 13 residues. With 3 bases clipped from V and 5 bases from J, the junction kept 4 bases outside the gene matches. CDR1 and CDR2 (germline): SGHAT, FQNNGV.

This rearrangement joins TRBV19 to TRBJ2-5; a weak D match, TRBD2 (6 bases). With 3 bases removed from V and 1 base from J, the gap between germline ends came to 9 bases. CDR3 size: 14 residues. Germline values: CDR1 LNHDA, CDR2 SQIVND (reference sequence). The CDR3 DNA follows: TGTGCCAGTAGTATCGGGGGATCCCAAGAGACCCAGTACTTC. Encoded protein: CASSIGGSQETQYF.

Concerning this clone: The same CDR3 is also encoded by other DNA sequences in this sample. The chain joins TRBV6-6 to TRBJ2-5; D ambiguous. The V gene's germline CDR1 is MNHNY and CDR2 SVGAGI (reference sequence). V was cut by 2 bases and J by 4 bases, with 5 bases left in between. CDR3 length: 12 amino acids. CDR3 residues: CASSYPGETQYF. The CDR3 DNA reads TGTGCCAGCAGTTACCCCGGAGAGACCCAGTACTTC.

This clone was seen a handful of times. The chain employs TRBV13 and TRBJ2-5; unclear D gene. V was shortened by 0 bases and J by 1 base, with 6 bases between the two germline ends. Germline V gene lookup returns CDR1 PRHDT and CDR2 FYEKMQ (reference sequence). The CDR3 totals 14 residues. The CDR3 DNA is TGTGCCAGCAGCTTAGGACCTCGCCAAGAGACCCAGTACTTC. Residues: CASSLGPRQETQYF.

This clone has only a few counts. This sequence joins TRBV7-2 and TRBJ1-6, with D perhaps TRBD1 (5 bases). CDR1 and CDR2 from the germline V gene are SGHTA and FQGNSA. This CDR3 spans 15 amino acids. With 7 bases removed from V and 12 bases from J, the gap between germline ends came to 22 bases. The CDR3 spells CASTLEGPRVLPLHF. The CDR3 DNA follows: TGTGCCAGCACCCTAGAGGGGCCGCGGGTTTTACCCCTCCACTTT.

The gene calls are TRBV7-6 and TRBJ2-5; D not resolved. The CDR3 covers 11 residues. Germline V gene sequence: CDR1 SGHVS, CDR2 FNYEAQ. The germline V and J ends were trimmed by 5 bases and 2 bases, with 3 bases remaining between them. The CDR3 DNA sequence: TGTGCCAGCAGCCAACAAGAGACCCAGTACTTC. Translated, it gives CASSQQETQYF.

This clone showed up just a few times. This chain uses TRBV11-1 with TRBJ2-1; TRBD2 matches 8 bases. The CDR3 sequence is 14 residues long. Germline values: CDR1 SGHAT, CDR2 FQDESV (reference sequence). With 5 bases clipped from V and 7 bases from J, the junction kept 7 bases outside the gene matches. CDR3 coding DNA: TGTGCCAGCAGCCGGGGACTAGTAGGTAATGAGCAGTTCTTC. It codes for CASSRGLVGNEQFF.

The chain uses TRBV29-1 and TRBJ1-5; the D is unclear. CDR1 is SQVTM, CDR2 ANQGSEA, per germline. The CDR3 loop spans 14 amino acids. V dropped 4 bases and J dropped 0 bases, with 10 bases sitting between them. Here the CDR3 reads CSVVWTNSNQPQHF. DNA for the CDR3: TGCAGCGTTGTGTGGACTAATAGCAATCAGCCCCAGCATTTT. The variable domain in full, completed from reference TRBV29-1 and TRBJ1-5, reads SAVISQKPSRDICQRGTSLTIQCQVDSQVTMMFWYRQQPGQSLTLIATANQGSEATYESGFVIDKFPISRPNLTFSTLTVSNMSPEDSSIYLCSVVWTNSNQPQHFGDGTRLSIL.

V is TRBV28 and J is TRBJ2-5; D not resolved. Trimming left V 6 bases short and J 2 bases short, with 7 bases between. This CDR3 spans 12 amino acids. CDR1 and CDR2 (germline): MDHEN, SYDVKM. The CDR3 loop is CASRSAQETQYF. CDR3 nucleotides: TGTGCCAGCAGATCCGCTCAAGAGACCCAGTACTTC.

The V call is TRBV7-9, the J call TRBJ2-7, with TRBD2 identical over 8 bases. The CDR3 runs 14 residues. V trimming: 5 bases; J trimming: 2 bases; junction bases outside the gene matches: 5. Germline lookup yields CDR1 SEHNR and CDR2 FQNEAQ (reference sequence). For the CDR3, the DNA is TGTGCCAGCAGCGATAGCGGGACTGCCTACGAGCAGTACTTC. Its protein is CASSDSGTAYEQYF.

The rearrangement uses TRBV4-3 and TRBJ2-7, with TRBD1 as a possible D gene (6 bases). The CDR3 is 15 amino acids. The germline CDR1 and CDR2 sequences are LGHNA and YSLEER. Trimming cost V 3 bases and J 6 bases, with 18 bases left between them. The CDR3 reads CASSQNTGILPEQYF. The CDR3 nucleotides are TGCGCCAGCAGCCAGAACACAGGGATCTTGCCCGAGCAGTACTTC.

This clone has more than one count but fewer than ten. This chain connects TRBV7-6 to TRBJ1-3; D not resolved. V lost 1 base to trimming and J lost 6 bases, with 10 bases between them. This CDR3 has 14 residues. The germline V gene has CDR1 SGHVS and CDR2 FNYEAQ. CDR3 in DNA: TGTGCCAGCAGCTTAGGAAGGGCTGAAAACACCATATATTTT. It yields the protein CASSLGRAENTIYF.

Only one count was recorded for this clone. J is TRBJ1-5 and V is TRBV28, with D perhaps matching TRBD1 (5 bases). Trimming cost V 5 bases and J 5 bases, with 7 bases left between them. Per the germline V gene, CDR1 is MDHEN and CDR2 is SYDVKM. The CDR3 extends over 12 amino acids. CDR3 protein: CASSRGHQPQHF. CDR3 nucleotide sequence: TGTGCCAGCAGTAGGGGACATCAGCCCCAGCATTTT.

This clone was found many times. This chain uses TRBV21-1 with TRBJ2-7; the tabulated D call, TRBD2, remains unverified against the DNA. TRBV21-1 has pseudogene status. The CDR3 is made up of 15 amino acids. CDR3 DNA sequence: TGTGCCAGCAGCCAAGGGACTAGCGGGAGTCGCGAGCAGTACTTC. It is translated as CASSQGTSGSREQYF.

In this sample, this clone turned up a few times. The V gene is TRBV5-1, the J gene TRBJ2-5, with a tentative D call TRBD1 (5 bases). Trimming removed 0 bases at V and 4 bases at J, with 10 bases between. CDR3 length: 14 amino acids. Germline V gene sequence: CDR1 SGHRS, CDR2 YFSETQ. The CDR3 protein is CASSLAQGRETQYF. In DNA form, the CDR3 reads TGCGCCAGCAGCTTGGCGCAGGGTAGAGAGACCCAGTACTTC.

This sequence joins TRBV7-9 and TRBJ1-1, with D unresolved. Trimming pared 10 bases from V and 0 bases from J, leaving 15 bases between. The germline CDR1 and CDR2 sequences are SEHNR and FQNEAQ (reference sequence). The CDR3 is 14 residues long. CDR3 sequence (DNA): TGTGCCAATGAACGAGGAGGTTTGAACACTGAAGCTTTCTTT. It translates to CANERGGLNTEAFF.

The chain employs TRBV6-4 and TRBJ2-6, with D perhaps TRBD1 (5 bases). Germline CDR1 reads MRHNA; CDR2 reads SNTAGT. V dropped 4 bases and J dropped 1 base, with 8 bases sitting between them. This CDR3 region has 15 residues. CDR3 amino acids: CASSGGLSGANVLTF. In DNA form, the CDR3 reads TGTGCCAGCAGTGGGGGCCTGTCTGGGGCCAACGTCCTGACTTTC.

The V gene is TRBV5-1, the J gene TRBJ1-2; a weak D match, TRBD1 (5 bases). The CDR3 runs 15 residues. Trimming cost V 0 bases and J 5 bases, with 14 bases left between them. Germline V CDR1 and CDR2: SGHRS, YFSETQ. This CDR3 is CASSLVGRGRYGYTF. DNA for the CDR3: TGCGCCAGCAGCTTGGTTGGGAGGGGAAGATATGGCTACACCTTC.

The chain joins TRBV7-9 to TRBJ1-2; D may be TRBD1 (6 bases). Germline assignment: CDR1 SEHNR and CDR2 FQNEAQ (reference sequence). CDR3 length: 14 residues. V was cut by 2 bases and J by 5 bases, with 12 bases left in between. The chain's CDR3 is CASSLTGSQYGYTF. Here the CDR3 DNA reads TGTGCCAGCAGCTTAACAGGGTCACAGTATGGCTACACCTTC.